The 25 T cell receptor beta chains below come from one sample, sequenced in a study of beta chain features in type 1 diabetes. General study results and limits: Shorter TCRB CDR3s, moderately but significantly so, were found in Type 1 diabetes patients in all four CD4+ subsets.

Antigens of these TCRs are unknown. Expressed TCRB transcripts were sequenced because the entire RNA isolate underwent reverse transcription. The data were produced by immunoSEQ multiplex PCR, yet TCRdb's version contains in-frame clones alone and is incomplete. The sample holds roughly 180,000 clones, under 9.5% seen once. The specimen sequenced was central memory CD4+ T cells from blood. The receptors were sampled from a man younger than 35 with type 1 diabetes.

The CDR3 protein is CASRRTVNTGELFF. CDR3 nucleotides: TGTGCCAGCAGAAGGACAGTGAACACCGGGGAGCTGTTTTTT. This chain uses TRBV2 with TRBJ2-2; tentative D call: TRBD1 (6 bases). Trimming cost V 6 bases and J 1 base, with 9 bases left between them. CDR1 and CDR2 from the germline V gene are SNHLY and FYNNEI. This CDR3 has 14 amino acids.

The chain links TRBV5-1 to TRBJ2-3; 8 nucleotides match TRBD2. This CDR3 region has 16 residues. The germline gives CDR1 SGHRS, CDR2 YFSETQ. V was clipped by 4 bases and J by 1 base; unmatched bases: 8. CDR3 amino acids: CASSRGGEGGTDTQYF. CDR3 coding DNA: TGCGCCAGCAGCCGGGGGGGAGAAGGGGGCACAGATACGCAGTATTTT.

The CDR3 loop is CASSTGQGTDTQYF. Here the CDR3 DNA reads TGCGCCAGCAGCACGGGACAGGGAACAGATACGCAGTATTTT. The gene calls are TRBV5-1 and TRBJ2-3, with 9 bases matching TRBD1. With V trimmed by 4 bases and J by 3 bases, 3 bases remained unmatched. The CDR3 is 14 residues long. Germline-derived CDR1 and CDR2 are SGHRS and YFSETQ. Together with reference TRBV5-1 and TRBJ2-3, the CDR3 gives the full variable domain: KAGVTQTPRYLIKTRGQQVTLSCSPISGHRSVSWYQQTPGQGLQFLFEYFSETQRNKGNFPGRFSGRQFSNSRSEMNVSTLELGDSALYLCASSTGQGTDTQYFGPGTRLTVL.

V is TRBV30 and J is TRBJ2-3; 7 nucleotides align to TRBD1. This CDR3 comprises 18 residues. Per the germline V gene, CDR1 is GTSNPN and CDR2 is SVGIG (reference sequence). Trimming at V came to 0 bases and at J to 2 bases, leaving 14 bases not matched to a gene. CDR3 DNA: TGTGCCTGGAGTGTATATGGACAGGCGGCAATCTACACAGATACGCAGTATTTT. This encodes CAWSVYGQAAIYTDTQYF.

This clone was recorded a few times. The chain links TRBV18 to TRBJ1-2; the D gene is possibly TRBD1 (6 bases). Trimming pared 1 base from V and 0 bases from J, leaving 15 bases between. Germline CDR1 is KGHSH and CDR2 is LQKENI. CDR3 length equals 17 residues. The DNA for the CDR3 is TGTGCCAGCTCACCACGCTTGGGGACACAGCCTAACTATGGCTACACCTTC. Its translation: CASSPRLGTQPNYGYTF.

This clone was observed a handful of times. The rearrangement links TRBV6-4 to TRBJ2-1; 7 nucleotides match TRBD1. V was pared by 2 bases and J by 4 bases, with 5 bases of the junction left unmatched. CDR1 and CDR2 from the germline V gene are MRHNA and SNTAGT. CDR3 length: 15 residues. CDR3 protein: CASSDRDSAYNEQFF. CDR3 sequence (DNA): TGTGCCAGCAGTGACCGGGACAGTGCGTACAATGAGCAGTTCTTC.

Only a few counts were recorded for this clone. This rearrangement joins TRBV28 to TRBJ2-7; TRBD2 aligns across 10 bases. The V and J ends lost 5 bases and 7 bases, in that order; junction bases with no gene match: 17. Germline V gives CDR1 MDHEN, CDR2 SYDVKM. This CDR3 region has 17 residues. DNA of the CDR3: TGTGCCAGCAGTACCCTCTCCACTAGCGGGACTTACCGGGAGCAGTACTTC. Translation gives CASSTLSTSGTYREQYF.

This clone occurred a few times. CDR3 DNA: TGCGCCAGCAGCAGGGGACTAGGGGCTCTAGAGACGACAGATACGCAGTATTTT. Translation: CASSRGLGALETTDTQYF. V gene TRBV5-1 combines with J gene TRBJ2-3; 8 bases map to TRBD2. J was trimmed by 3 bases and V by 4 bases; bases with no gene match: 16. Germline V gene data show CDR1 as SGHRS and CDR2 as YFSETQ. The CDR3 has 18 amino acids.

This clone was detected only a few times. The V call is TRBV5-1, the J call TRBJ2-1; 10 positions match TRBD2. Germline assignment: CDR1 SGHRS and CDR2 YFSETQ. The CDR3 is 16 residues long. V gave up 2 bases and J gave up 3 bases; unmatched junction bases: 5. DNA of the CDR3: TGCGCCAGCAGCTTAAGGACTAGCGGAGTCTACAATGAGCAGTTCTTC. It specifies CASSLRTSGVYNEQFF.

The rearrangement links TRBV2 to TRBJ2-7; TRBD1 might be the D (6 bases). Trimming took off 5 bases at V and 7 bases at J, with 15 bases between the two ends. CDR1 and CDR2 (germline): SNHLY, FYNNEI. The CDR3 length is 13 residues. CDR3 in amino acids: CASSRQEYGEQYF. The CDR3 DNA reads TGTGCCAGCAGTCGACAGGAGTACGGGGAGCAGTACTTC.

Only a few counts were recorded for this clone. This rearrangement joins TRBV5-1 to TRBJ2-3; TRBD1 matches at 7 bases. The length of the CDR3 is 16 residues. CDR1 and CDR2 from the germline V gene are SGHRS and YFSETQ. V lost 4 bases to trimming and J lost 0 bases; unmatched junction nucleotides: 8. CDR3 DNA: TGCGCCAGCAGCCCGGGGACAGACACTAGCACAGATACGCAGTATTTT. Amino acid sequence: CASSPGTDTSTDTQYF.

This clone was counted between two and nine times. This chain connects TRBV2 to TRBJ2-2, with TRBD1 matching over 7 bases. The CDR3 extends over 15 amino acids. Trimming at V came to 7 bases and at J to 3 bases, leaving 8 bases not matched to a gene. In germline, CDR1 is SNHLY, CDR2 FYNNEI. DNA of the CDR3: TGTGCCAGCAAACCGGGACAGAGGTACACCGGGGAGCTGTTTTTT. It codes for CASKPGQRYTGELFF.

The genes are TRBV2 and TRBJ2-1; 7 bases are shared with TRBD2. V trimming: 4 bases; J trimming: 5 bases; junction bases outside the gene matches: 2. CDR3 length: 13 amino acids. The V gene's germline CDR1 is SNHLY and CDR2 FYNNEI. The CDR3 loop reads CASSALADNEQFF. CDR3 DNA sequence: TGTGCCAGCAGTGCGCTAGCGGACAATGAGCAGTTCTTC.

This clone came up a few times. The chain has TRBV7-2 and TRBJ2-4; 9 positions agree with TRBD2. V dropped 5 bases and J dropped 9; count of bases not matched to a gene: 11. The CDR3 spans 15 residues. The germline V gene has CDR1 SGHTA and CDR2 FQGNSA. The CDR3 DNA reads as TGTGCCAGCAGCACTATGGCGGGAGGGGAAGGCATTCAGTACTTC. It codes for CASSTMAGGEGIQYF.

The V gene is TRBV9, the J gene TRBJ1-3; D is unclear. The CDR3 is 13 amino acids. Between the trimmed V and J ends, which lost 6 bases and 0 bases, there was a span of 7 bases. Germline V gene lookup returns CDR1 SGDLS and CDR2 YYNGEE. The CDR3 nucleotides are TGTGCCAGCAACCGCGGCTCTGGAAACACCATATATTTT. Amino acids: CASNRGSGNTIYF.

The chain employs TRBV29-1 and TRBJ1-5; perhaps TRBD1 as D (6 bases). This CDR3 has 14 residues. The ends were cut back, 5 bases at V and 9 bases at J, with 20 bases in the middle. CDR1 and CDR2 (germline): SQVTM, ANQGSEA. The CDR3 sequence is CSVRGNRESGPQHF. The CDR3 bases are TGCAGCGTTCGCGGCAACAGGGAATCGGGGCCCCAGCATTTT.

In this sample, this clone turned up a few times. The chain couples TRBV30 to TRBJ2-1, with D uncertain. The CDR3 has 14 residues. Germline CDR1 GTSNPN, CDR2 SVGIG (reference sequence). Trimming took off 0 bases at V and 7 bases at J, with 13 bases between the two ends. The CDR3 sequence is CAWSVQPDLNEQFF. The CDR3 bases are TGTGCCTGGAGTGTACAGCCCGACCTAAATGAGCAGTTCTTC.

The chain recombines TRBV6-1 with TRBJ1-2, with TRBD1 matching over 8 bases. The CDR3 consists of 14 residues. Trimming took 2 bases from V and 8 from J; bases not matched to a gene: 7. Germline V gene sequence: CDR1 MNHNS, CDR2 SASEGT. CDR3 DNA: TGTGCCAGCAGTGAATCCCGACAGGGGAGAGGCTACACCTTC. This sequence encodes CASSESRQGRGYTF.

CDR3 nucleotide sequence: TGTGCCAGCAGCCTAAGCCCGGAGACCCAGTACTTC. Translating gives CASSLSPETQYF. The gene calls are TRBV7-2 and TRBJ2-5; D unresolved. This CDR3 is built from 12 residues. V was trimmed by 5 bases and J by 5 bases, leaving 9 bases between them. Germline V lookup: CDR1 SGHTA, CDR2 FQGNSA.

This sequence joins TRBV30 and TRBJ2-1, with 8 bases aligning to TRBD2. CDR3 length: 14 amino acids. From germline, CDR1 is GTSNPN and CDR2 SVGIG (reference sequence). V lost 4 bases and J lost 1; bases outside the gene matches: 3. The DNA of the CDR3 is TGTGCCTGGACTATAGCGGGATCCTACAATGAGCAGTTCTTC. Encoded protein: CAWTIAGSYNEQFF. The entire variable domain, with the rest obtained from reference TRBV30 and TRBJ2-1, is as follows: SQTIHQWPATLVQPVGSPLSLECTVEGTSNPNLYWYRQAAGRGLQLLFYSVGIGQISSEVPQNLSASRPQDRQFILSSKKLLLSDSGFYLCAWTIAGSYNEQFFGPGTRLTVL.

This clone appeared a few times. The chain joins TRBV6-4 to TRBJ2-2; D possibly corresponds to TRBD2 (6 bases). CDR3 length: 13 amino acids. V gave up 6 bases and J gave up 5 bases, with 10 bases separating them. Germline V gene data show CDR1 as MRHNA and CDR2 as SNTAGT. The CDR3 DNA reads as TGTGCCAGCAGCCTGACTAGTACCGGGGAGCTGTTTTTT. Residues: CASSLTSTGELFF.

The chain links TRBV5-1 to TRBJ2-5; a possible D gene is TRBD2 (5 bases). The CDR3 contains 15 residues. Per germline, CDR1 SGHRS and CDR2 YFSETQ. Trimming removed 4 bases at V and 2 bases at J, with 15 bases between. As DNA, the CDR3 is TGCGCCAGCAGCCCATTGGACTGGAAACAAGAGACCCAGTACTTC. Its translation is CASSPLDWKQETQYF.

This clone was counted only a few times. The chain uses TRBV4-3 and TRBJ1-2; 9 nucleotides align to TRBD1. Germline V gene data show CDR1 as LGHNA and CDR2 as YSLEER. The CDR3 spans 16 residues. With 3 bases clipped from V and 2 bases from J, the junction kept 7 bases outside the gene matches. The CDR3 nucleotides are TGCGCCAGCAGCCAGACAGGGGGAGGTCTGAACTATGGCTACACCTTC. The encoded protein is CASSQTGGGLNYGYTF.

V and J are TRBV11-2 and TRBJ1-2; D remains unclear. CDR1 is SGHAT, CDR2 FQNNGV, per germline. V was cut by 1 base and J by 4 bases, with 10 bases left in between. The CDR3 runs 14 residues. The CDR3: CASSLGLEGYGYTF. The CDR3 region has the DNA TGTGCCAGCAGCTTAGGGCTCGAGGGCTATGGCTACACCTTC.

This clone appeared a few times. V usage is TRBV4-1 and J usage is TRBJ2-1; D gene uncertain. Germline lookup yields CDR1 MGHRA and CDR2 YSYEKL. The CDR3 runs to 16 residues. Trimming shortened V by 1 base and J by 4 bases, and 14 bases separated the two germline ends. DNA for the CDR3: TGCGCCAGCAGCCAAGGACCTTCTCGCGGTTACAATGAGCAGTTCTTC. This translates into CASSQGPSRGYNEQFF.